These 4 T cell receptor beta chains share one sample of origin, sequenced in a study of blood T cells in healthy people across ages. It was with a sample-barcoded 5' primer and a J-beta primer mix that a second PCR of about 7 to 12 cycles was run. TCRdb independently ran MiXCR on the 5' RACE reads; one entry per CDR3 protein. The sample has over a million distinct CDR3 sequences, roughly 64% seen once. The sequenced material came from blood. The receptors shown here come from a man aged 18 to 29 in good health.

The chain combines TRBV4-2 with TRBJ2-1; 8 bases align to TRBD2. This CDR3 has 16 amino acids. Trimming cost V 1 base and J 4 bases; bases outside gene matches: 6. The V gene's germline CDR1 is LGHNA and CDR2 YNFKEQ. This CDR3 is CASSQVISGRYNEQFF. CDR3 DNA sequence: TGTGCCAGCAGCCAAGTGATCAGCGGGAGATACAATGAGCAGTTCTTC.

The chain employs TRBV2 and TRBJ2-7; 7 nucleotides align to TRBD1. Germline V gives CDR1 SNHLY, CDR2 FYNNEI. The V and J ends lost 9 bases and 2 bases, in that order; junction bases with no gene match: 1. The CDR3 runs 11 residues. CDR3 bases: TGTGCCAGGGGGACAGCCTACGAGCAGTACTTC. Residues: CARGTAYEQYF.

The V call is TRBV3-1, the J call TRBJ2-7; TRBD2 might be the D (5 bases). The V and J ends lost 2 bases and 7 bases respectively, with 18 bases between them. The CDR3 runs to 15 residues. Germline lookup yields CDR1 LGHDT and CDR2 YNNKEL (reference sequence). The CDR3 loop reads CASSQPGYPIMEQYF. The DNA for the CDR3 is TGTGCCAGCAGCCAACCGGGATATCCGATTATGGAGCAGTACTTC.

The V gene is TRBV29-1, the J gene TRBJ1-1; D unclear. Per the germline V gene, CDR1 is SQVTM and CDR2 is ANQGSEA. The CDR3 spans 11 residues. The V end lost 7 bases, the J end lost 6 bases, and 12 bases lay between the germline ends. This chain's CDR3 is CSAPKGSEAFF. As DNA, the CDR3 is TGCAGCGCCCCTAAAGGGTCTGAAGCTTTCTTT.